These T cell receptor beta chains were read from a single sample in a study of OX40 agonist ivuxolimab in advanced cancers. This table comes from immunoSEQ multiplex PCR, and its TCRdb copy is limited to in-frame clones, with some not included. The sample lists about 83,000 clones; about 86% were seen once. The starting material was CD4+ or CD8+ T cells sorted from blood, obtained in a trial of the OX40 agonist ivuxolimab. The receptor set was obtained from an adult with an advanced solid tumor such as melanoma, head and neck, liver or kidney cancer. Both conserved end residues are part of each CDR3. The order of the fields is D gene, J gene, V gene, clone size, CDR3 DNA, CDR3 protein. A D gene is named only where the DNA matches it firmly. The size of a clone is reported for some rows only, either as once, few or many, or as a class for expanded clones.

. TRBJ2-7 TRBV15 . TGTGCCACCAGCAGAGACGCCCGGACGGCTACGAAGCAGTACTTC CATSRDARTATKQYF
TRBD1 TRBJ2-5 TRBV7-9 . TGTGCCAGCAGCCAACTTCTCCTGGACAGGGTTGCGCAGACCCAGTACTTC CASSQLLLDRVAQTQYF
. TRBJ1-1 TRBV28 . TGTGCTACCTCAAGGGGGGGGTGGCCTGAAGCTTTCTTT CATSRGGWPEAFF
. TRBJ1-6 TRBV9 . TGTGCCAGCAGCGTATCCGGGACTGCACCCCTCCACTTT CASSVSGTAPLHF
. TRBJ2-3 TRBV7-2 . TGTGCCAGCAGCTCCAGGGCCGCCACAGATACGCAGTATTTT CASSSRAATDTQYF
. TRBJ2-5 TRBV7-9 . TGTGCCAGCAGCTTAGTTTTCGGGGGGCGAGAGACCCAGTACTTC CASSLVFGGRETQYF
TRBD1 TRBJ1-5 TRBV19 . TGTGCCAGTAGCTCCCTCGGACAGGGCCAGCCCCAGCATTTT CASSSLGQGQPQHF
. TRBJ1-6 TRBV19 . TGTGCCAGTGGGGCGGTAGTGGGGAATTCACCCCTCCACTTT CASGAVVGNSPLHF
. TRBJ1-2 TRBV27 . TGTGCCAGCACTCCAGCTCGCCCGACAGACCACTATGGCTACACCTTC CASTPARPTDHYGYTF
TRBD1 TRBJ1-1 TRBV28 . TGTGCCAGCAGGTCCACCGGGACAGGGGACATGAACACTGAAGCTTTCTTT CASRSTGTGDMNTEAFF
TRBD1 TRBJ2-7 TRBV5-1 . TGCGCCAGCAGCTTGGGAGCCGGGACAGGGGACTACGAGCAGTACTTC CASSLGAGTGDYEQYF
. TRBJ2-5 TRBV7-9 few TGTGCCAGCAGCGTCCCCGCGGGGACCCAGTACTTC CASSVPAGTQYF
. TRBJ1-5 TRBV2 . TGTGCCAGCTCAGATTTATTGGTCAGTCAGCCCCAGCATTTT CASSDLLVSQPQHF
TRBD1 TRBJ2-1 TRBV27 . TGTGCCAGCAGGGACAGGGGCTCCTACAATGAGCAGTTCTTC CASRDRGSYNEQFF
. TRBJ2-5 TRBV11-2 once TGTGCCAGCAGCTTGGGAGTATTAGAGACCCAGTACTTC CASSLGVLETQYF
TRBD1 TRBJ2-7 TRBV30 . TGTGCCTGGACCCCCCGGGACAGGGGTGTGGAGCAGTACTTC CAWTPRDRGVEQYF
. TRBJ1-2 TRBV10-2 few TGCGCCAGCAGGAACTATGGCTACACCTTC CASRNYGYTF
TRBD1 TRBJ1-2 TRBV5-4 . TGTGCCGGCAGCGTACCGACAGGGTTTTCGGATGGCTACACCTTC CAGSVPTGFSDGYTF
. TRBJ1-4 TRBV27 . TGTGCCAGCAGAGAGATACTTAATGAAAAACTGTTTTTT CASREILNEKLFF
TRBD1 TRBJ1-1 TRBV5-1 once TGCGCCAGCAGCGCCCGGACAGGGCAGAACACTGAAGCTTTCTTT CASSARTGQNTEAFF
TRBD1 TRBJ1-1 TRBV19 . TGTGCCAGTAGGATCACAGGGGACACTGAAGCTTTCTTT CASRITGDTEAFF
. TRBJ2-1 TRBV6-5 . TGTGCCAGCAGTTACGCGGGACCGAATGAGCAGTTCTTC CASSYAGPNEQFF
. TRBJ1-2 TRBV5-1 . TGCGCCAGCAGCTTGGGTGACTGGGTGGCAGGAGGCTACACCTTC CASSLGDWVAGGYTF
. TRBJ2-7 TRBV28 . TGTGCCAGCAGTCTGACAGGAGTCTACGAGCAGTACTTC CASSLTGVYEQYF
. TRBJ1-1 TRBV5-1 . TGCGCCAGCAGCACAACAGGGAACACTGAAGCTTTCTTT CASSTTGNTEAFF
. TRBJ1-4 TRBV6-1 . TGTGCCAGCAGTGCCCTTCGGGGAAAACTGTTTTTT CASSALRGKLFF
. TRBJ2-3 TRBV9 once TGTGCCAGCAGCGTAGGGGCAGGTAGCACAGATACGCAGTATTTT CASSVGAGSTDTQYF
. TRBJ2-7 TRBV9 . TGTGCCAGCAGCGTAGCCCTTGGGTGGGAAAGCGAGCAGTACTTC CASSVALGWESEQYF
TRBD1 TRBJ2-2 TRBV13 . TGTGCCAGCAGCCCACGACAGGGATTCACCGGGGAGCTGTTTTTT CASSPRQGFTGELFF
TRBD1 TRBJ2-2 TRBV4-1 . TGCGCCAGCAGCCAAGAAGGAGGACAGGGTCGAACCGGGGAGCTGTTTTTT CASSQEGGQGRTGELFF
. TRBJ1-2 TRBV6-1 . TGTGCCCTGGGGGGACGAGGCTATGGCTACACCTTC CALGGRGYGYTF
. TRBJ1-6 TRBV6-5 . TGTGCCAGCTTTCCGGGGACGGGTTCACCCCTCCACTTT CASFPGTGSPLHF
. TRBJ2-2 TRBV5-1 . TGCGCCAGCAGCTTGGTGGACTTGGCGAACACCGGGGAGCTGTTTTTT CASSLVDLANTGELFF
. TRBJ2-6 TRBV5-1 . TGCGCCAGCAGCTGGGGAACAGGCCCGGGGGGGGCCAACGTCCTGACTTTC CASSWGTGPGGANVLTF
. TRBJ2-3 TRBV5-1 . TGCGCCAGCAGCCCTGGTACAATTAGCGGCCCCATCAGGCAGTATTTT CASSPGTISGPIRQYF
. TRBJ2-3 TRBV4-2 once TGTGCCAGCAGCCAAGGGACTACAGCTTCAGATACGCAGTATTTT CASSQGTTASDTQYF
TRBD1 TRBJ2-2 TRBV5-8 . TGTGCCAGCAGCCTCCGGACAGGGGCAGACACCGGGGAGCTGTTTTTT CASSLRTGADTGELFF
TRBD1 TRBJ1-4 TRBV6-1 . TGTGCCAGCAGTGAAGTCCACAGGGGGCCTAATGAAAAACTGTTTTTT CASSEVHRGPNEKLFF
. TRBJ1-1 TRBV5-1 . TGTGCCAGCAGCTTGGTTGCCCAGAAGAACACTGAAGCTTTCTTT CASSLVAQKNTEAFF
TRBD2 TRBJ2-7 TRBV4-1 . TGCGCCAGCAGCCAAGGGACTAGCGGGGGGATCAGGAGCTCCTACGAGCAGTACTTC CASSQGTSGGIRSSYEQYF
. TRBJ1-1 TRBV19 . TGTGCCAGTAGTGCAAGTAGGAACACTGAAGCTTTCTTT CASSASRNTEAFF
. TRBJ2-6 TRBV19 . TGTGCCACTGGAGGGGATCTCTCTGGGGCCAACGTCCTGACTTTC CATGGDLSGANVLTF
TRBD1 TRBJ1-6 TRBV5-6 few TGTGCCAGCAGCTCTCGGGACAGGGGTGACAATTCACCCCTCCACTTT CASSSRDRGDNSPLHF
. TRBJ1-5 TRBV10-2 . TGCGCCAGCGGGGGGGAGGGGAGCAATCAGCCCCAGCATTTT CASGGEGSNQPQHF
. TRBJ2-1 TRBV6-1 . TGTGCCAGCAGTGAGTTGAACCAGGGGGGCTACAATGAGCAGTTCTTC CASSELNQGGYNEQFF
. TRBJ1-4 TRBV28 . TGTGCCGTCCAGGGAACTAATGAAAAACTGTTTTTT CAVQGTNEKLFF